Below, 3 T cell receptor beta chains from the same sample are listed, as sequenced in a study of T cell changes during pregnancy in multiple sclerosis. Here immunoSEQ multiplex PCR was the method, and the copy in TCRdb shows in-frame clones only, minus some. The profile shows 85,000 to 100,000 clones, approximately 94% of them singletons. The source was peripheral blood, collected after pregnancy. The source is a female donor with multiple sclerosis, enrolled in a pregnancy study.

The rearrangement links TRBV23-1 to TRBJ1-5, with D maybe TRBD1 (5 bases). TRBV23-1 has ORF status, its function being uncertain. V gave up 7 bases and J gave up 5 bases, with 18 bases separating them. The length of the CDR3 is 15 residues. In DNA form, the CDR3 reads TGCGCCAGCACCCCGACAGTATGGTCGGATCAGCCCCAGCATTTT. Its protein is CASTPTVWSDQPQHF.

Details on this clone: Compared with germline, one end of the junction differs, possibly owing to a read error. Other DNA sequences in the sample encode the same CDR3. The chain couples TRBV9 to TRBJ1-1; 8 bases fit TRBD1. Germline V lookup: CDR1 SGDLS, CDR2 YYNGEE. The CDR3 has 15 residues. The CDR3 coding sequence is TGTGCCAGCAGCGGGGACAGGAGCATGAACACTGAAGCCTTCTTT. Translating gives CASSGDRSMNTEAFF.

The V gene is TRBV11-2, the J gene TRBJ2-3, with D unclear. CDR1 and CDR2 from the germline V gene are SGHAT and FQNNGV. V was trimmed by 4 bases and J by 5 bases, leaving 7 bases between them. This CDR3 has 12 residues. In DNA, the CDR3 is TGTGCCAGCAGCTCCCCGGGAGATACGCAGTATTTT. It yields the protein CASSSPGDTQYF. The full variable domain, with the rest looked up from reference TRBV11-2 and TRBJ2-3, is EAGVAQSPRYKIIEKRQSVAFWCNPISGHATLYWYQQILGQGPKLLIQFQNNGVVDDSQLPKDRFSAERLKGVDSTLKIQPAKLEDSAVYLCASSSPGDTQYFGPGTRLTVL.